Below are 27 T cell receptor beta chains sequenced from a single sample in a study of blood T cell repertoires in COVID-19. TCRdb keeps only in-frame clones here, not all; method: immunoSEQ multiplex PCR. The table shows more than 200,000 clones, with around 84% occurring only once. The sequencing sample was made of PBMCs or T cells enriched from blood (not recorded which). All receptors derive from a woman aged 45-65 years who had recovered from COVID-19.

Details on this clone: A read error may produce the germline difference seen at one junction end. V gene TRBV7-7 combines with J gene TRBJ2-3; D perhaps matches TRBD1 (6 bases). The CDR3 runs 15 residues. From germline, CDR1 is SSHAT and CDR2 FNYEAQ (reference sequence). The CDR3 reads CASSLVGGSTDTQYF. CDR3 bases: TGTGCTAGCAGCTTAGTAGGGGGAAGCACAGATACGCAGTATTTT.

The chain recombines TRBV5-1 with TRBJ1-1; D is possibly TRBD1 (5 bases). This CDR3 region has 15 residues. The ends were cut back, 4 bases at V and 1 base at J, with 14 bases in the middle. The germline CDR1 and CDR2 sequences are SGHRS and YFSETQ. CDR3 DNA: TGCGCCAGCAGCCGGACGACAGTCTCGAACACTGAAGCTTTCTTT. The encoded protein is CASSRTTVSNTEAFF.

The V gene is TRBV4-2, the J gene TRBJ2-1; 8 nucleotides match TRBD2. V dropped 1 base and J dropped 6; count of bases not matched to a gene: 2. Germline loops: CDR1 LGHNA, CDR2 YNFKEQ. This CDR3 contains 14 residues. Here the CDR3 DNA reads TGTGCCAGCAGCCAAGTTGGACTAGCCAATGAGCAGTTCTTC. As protein: CASSQVGLANEQFF.

This rearrangement joins TRBV4-2 to TRBJ2-2, with 13 bases that match TRBD2. V trimming: 7 bases; J trimming: 6 bases; junction bases outside the gene matches: 5. Per germline, CDR1 LGHNA and CDR2 YNFKEQ. CDR3 length equals 15 residues. The CDR3 bases are TGTGCCAGCACCGGACTAGCGGGGGATTCCGGGGAGCTGTTTTTT. Translation gives CASTGLAGDSGELFF.

The gene calls are TRBV11-2 and TRBJ1-2; D perhaps matches TRBD1 (5 bases). V was shortened by 3 bases and J by 2 bases, with 10 bases between the two germline ends. Germline V gene data show CDR1 as SGHAT and CDR2 as FQNNGV. The CDR3 totals 14 residues. The CDR3 bases are TGTGCCAGCAGCTTGGATGGGGGGAACTATGGCTACACCTTC. The encoded protein is CASSLDGGNYGYTF.

This clone was picked up a small number of times. J is TRBJ2-1 and V is TRBV28; 10 nucleotides line up with TRBD2. This CDR3 comprises 17 residues. The germline V gene encodes CDR1 MDHEN and CDR2 SYDVKM. Unmatched junction bases numbered 9, after V lost 5 bases and J lost 2 bases. Here the CDR3 DNA reads TGTGCCAGCAGTACTCGGTGGACTAGCGGAACCTACAATGAGCAGTTCTTC. It encodes CASSTRWTSGTYNEQFF.

This chain joins TRBV3-1 (or the pseudogene TRBV3-2) and TRBJ1-1; D unresolved. Germline V CDR1 and CDR2: LGHDT, YNNKEL (reference sequence). The CDR3 has 12 amino acids. Trimming removed 1 base from V and 3 bases from J, with 3 bases in between. The CDR3 spells CASSQVYTEAFF. For the CDR3, the DNA is TGTGCCAGCAGCCAAGTATACACTGAAGCTTTCTTT.

The chain has TRBV10-3 and TRBJ1-4; 9 positions match TRBD1. V lost 3 bases to trimming and J lost 8 bases; unmatched junction nucleotides: 7. The CDR3 spans 15 residues. Germline lookup yields CDR1 ENHRY and CDR2 SYGVKD. In DNA form, the CDR3 reads TGTGCCATCAGTGACCGGGACAGGGACTACGAAAAACTGTTTTTT. It codes for CAISDRDRDYEKLFF.

V and J are TRBV5-1 and TRBJ2-2; TRBD1 might be the D (6 bases). The CDR3 has 14 residues. Trimming stripped 2 bases from V and 5 bases from J, with 10 bases between. Per the germline V gene, CDR1 is SGHRS and CDR2 is YFSETQ. CDR3 sequence reads: CASSLRTGTGELFF. CDR3 nucleotides: TGCGCCAGCAGCTTACGAACAGGGACCGGGGAGCTGTTTTTT.

This chain joins TRBV28 and TRBJ1-5; D gene uncertain. The V and J ends lost 7 bases and 6 bases respectively, with 13 bases between them. CDR1 is MDHEN, CDR2 SYDVKM, per germline. The CDR3 sequence is 13 residues long. The CDR3 DNA reads TGTGCCAGCACTCTTGGAGGCGGTCAGCCCCAGCATTTT. This sequence encodes CASTLGGGQPQHF.

CDR3 sequence reads: CASSSDRVSYEQYF. Here the CDR3 DNA reads TGTGCCAGCAGTTCCGACAGGGTCTCCTACGAGCAGTACTTC. The J gene is TRBJ2-7, the V gene TRBV28; TRBD1 matches at 7 bases. CDR1 is MDHEN and CDR2 is SYDVKM in the germline V gene. The CDR3 loop spans 14 amino acids. V lost 4 bases to trimming and J lost 0 bases; unmatched junction nucleotides: 3.

A few counts support this clone. One end of the junction varies from germline; a read error may be responsible. This chain links TRBV7-7 with TRBJ2-5; D gene ambiguous. The CDR3 is 14 residues long. From germline, CDR1 is SSHAT and CDR2 FNYEAQ (reference sequence). The CDR3 spells CASSLAQLQETQYF. CDR3 nucleotides: TGTGCTAGCAGCTTAGCACAGCTACAAGAGACCCAGTACTTC.

The genes are TRBV6-5 and TRBJ2-1; 8 bases line up with TRBD2. Germline V gene data show CDR1 as MNHEY and CDR2 as SVGAGI. The CDR3 loop spans 12 amino acids. V shed 6 bases, J shed 8 bases, and the junction held 3 bases outside the gene matches. The CDR3 protein is CASSSGSHEQFF. CDR3 sequence (DNA): TGTGCCAGCAGCAGCGGGAGCCATGAGCAGTTCTTC.

This clone was seen only a few times. The chain combines TRBV28 with TRBJ1-3; TRBD1 aligns across 8 bases. This CDR3 contains 15 residues. The germline V gene encodes CDR1 MDHEN and CDR2 SYDVKM. Trimming removed 5 bases from V and 2 bases from J; junction bases left unmatched: 5. The CDR3 nucleotides are TGTGCCAGCAGTATCACAGGGGGGACTGGAAACACCATATATTTT. It encodes CASSITGGTGNTIYF.

The V gene is TRBV2, the J gene TRBJ1-5, with a possible D match to TRBD1 (5 bases). The CDR3 sequence is 13 residues long. V lost 6 bases and J lost 5, with 11 bases in between. Germline V CDR1 and CDR2: SNHLY, FYNNEI. CDR3 residues: CASREMTDQPQHF. For the CDR3, the DNA is TGTGCCAGCAGAGAAATGACAGATCAGCCCCAGCATTTT.

This chain connects TRBV11-1 to TRBJ1-1, with TRBD1 matching 8 bases. Germline V gene data show CDR1 as SGHAT and CDR2 as FQDESV (reference sequence). V trimming: 5 bases; J trimming: 3 bases; junction bases outside the gene matches: 5. This CDR3 contains 14 residues. CDR3 DNA sequence: TGTGCCAGCAGCGTGGACAGGGCTTACACTGAAGCTTTCTTT. The encoded protein is CASSVDRAYTEAFF. Full variable domain (outside the CDR3, taken from reference TRBV11-1 and TRBJ1-1): EAEVAQSPRYKITEKSQAVAFWCDPISGHATLYWYRQILGQGPELLVQFQDESVVDDSQLPKDRFSAERLKGVDSTLKIQPAELGDSAMYLCASSVDRAYTEAFFGQGTRLTVV.

This clone was found a few times. This sequence joins TRBV28 and TRBJ1-1; TRBD1 matches at 7 bases. The CDR3 contains 15 residues. Germline assignment: CDR1 MDHEN and CDR2 SYDVKM. The J segment lost 4 bases and the V segment lost 4 bases, leaving 9 bases of the junction unmatched. CDR3 DNA: TGTGCCAGCAGTTCCTCCAGGGGGAGTCTCACTGAAGCTTTCTTT. Translation gives CASSSSRGSLTEAFF.

V and J are TRBV19 and TRBJ2-7, with 16 bases matching TRBD2. The CDR3 is 16 residues long. Looked up from germline, CDR1 is LNHDA and CDR2 is SQIVND (reference sequence). The V and J ends lost 4 bases and 2 bases, in that order; junction bases with no gene match: 2. CDR3 nucleotide sequence: TGTGCCAGTAGTAGGGGACTAGCGGGAGGGCCCTACGAGCAGTACTTC. Amino acid sequence: CASSRGLAGGPYEQYF. The variable domain in full, completed from reference TRBV19 and TRBJ2-7, reads DGGITQSPKYLFRKEGQNVTLSCEQNLNHDAMYWYRQDPGQGLRLIYYSQIVNDFQKGDIAEGYSVSREKKESFPLTVTSAQKNPTAFYLCASSRGLAGGPYEQYFGPGTRLTVT.

V usage is TRBV7-9 and J usage is TRBJ2-1; 8 bases fit TRBD2. V gave up 7 bases and J gave up 5 bases; unmatched junction bases: 13. Germline V gives CDR1 SEHNR, CDR2 FQNEAQ (reference sequence). CDR3 length equals 16 residues. The CDR3 DNA is TGTGCCAGCACGGGGCGGGGGGACCCGGGTGACAATGAGCAGTTCTTC. It encodes CASTGRGDPGDNEQFF.

V usage is TRBV4-1 and J usage is TRBJ2-1; TRBD2 matches 7 bases. J lost 0 bases, V lost 3 bases, and 14 bases had no gene match. CDR3 size: 19 residues. CDR1 is MGHRA and CDR2 is YSYEKL in the germline V gene. The CDR3 loop is CASSQPRMLGGSSYNEQFF. DNA of the CDR3: TGCGCCAGCAGCCAGCCACGGATGCTGGGCGGGAGCTCCTACAATGAGCAGTTCTTC.

V and J are TRBV7-8 and TRBJ2-1; 9 bases map to TRBD2. CDR1 and CDR2 (germline): SGHVS, FQNEAQ. This CDR3 has 15 residues. V lost 4 bases, J lost 8 bases, and 9 bases stayed unmatched. The CDR3 bases are TGTGCCAGCAGCTCTCGGGCTAGCGGGATGGATGAGCAGTTCTTC. This translates into CASSSRASGMDEQFF. The variable domain in full, with the rest retrieved from reference TRBV7-8 and TRBJ2-1, is GAGVSQSPRYKVAKRGQDVALRCDPISGHVSLFWYQQALGQGPEFLTYFQNEAQLDKSGLPSDRFFAERPEGSVSTLKIQRTQQEDSAVYLCASSSRASGMDEQFFGPGTRLTVL.

This chain connects TRBV4-2 to TRBJ1-1, with TRBD1 as a possible D gene (5 bases). The CDR3 length is 13 residues. Between the trimmed V and J ends, which lost 5 bases and 2 bases, there was a span of 9 bases. Germline V gene lookup returns CDR1 LGHNA and CDR2 YNFKEQ. The CDR3 DNA follows: TGTGCCAGCAGCGGGGGGGAAAACACTGAAGCTTTCTTT. Residues: CASSGGENTEAFF.

Concerning this clone itself: The junction departs from germline at one end; a sequencing error may be responsible. The V call is TRBV7-7, the J call TRBJ2-2; 8 nucleotides align to TRBD2. The CDR3 runs to 15 residues. Germline lookup yields CDR1 SSHAT and CDR2 FNYEAQ (reference sequence). The CDR3 coding sequence is TGTGCTAGCAGCTTATCGGGAGGGGACACCGGGGAGCTGTTTTTT. Translating it yields CASSLSGGDTGELFF.

The V call is TRBV4-2, the J call TRBJ2-1, with 7 bases fitting TRBD2. CDR3 length: 16 amino acids. The J segment lost 4 bases and the V segment lost 0 bases, leaving 6 bases of the junction unmatched. The V gene's germline CDR1 is LGHNA and CDR2 YNFKEQ. The chain's CDR3 is CASSQEGSGTYNEQFF. The CDR3 bases are TGTGCCAGCAGCCAAGAGGGGAGCGGGACTTACAATGAGCAGTTCTTC.

The chain employs TRBV20-1 and TRBJ1-1, with 8 bases lining up with TRBD1. Germline-derived CDR1 and CDR2 are DFQATT and SNEGSKA (reference sequence). V lost 4 bases and J lost 0; bases outside the gene matches: 10. The CDR3 consists of 16 residues. The CDR3 protein is CSATDRGHAMNTEAFF. The CDR3 DNA reads TGCAGTGCTACTGACAGGGGACATGCCATGAACACTGAAGCTTTCTTT.

The rearrangement uses TRBV3-1 (or the pseudogene TRBV3-2) and TRBJ2-1; a weak D match, TRBD2 (5 bases). The V end lost 4 bases, the J end lost 2 bases, and 21 bases lay between the germline ends. Germline V lookup: CDR1 LGHDT, CDR2 YNNKEL (reference sequence). The CDR3 has 18 residues. This chain's CDR3 is CASSRRSLRATPYNEQFF. CDR3 DNA sequence: TGTGCCAGCAGCCGCCGAAGTTTGCGGGCAACCCCCTACAATGAGCAGTTCTTC.

This chain joins TRBV29-1 and TRBJ2-1; the match to TRBD1 covers 9 bases. Per germline, CDR1 SQVTM and CDR2 ANQGSEA. The CDR3 is 12 residues long. The trim removed 7 bases at V and 4 bases at J, leaving 2 bases unmatched. The CDR3 nucleotides are TGCAGCGCAGGACAGGGGTACAATGAGCAGTTCTTC. This sequence encodes CSAGQGYNEQFF.